Sequencing of this T cell receptor beta chain was carried out in a study of OX40 agonist ivuxolimab in advanced cancers. Study in general: Every 2 weeks, ivuxolimab was infused into the patients intravenously at between 0.01 and 10 mg/kg.

Germline-derived CDR1 and CDR2 are SEHNR and FQNEAQ (reference sequence). The CDR3 runs 16 residues. V was pared by 3 bases and J by 2 bases, with 4 bases of the junction left unmatched. Regarding this clone: Its antigen is as yet unknown.

The table came from immunoSEQ multiplex PCR; TCRdb's copy has only in-frame clones and leaves some out. In the table there are around 70,000 clones, about 90% of which are singletons. Study-wide points: At doses 0.1 to 3.0 mg/kg, CD4+ and CD8+ clones expanded. Among T cells, CD8+ cells averaged more expanded clones than CD4+ cells. It was also the case that some nonresponders had low normalized T-cell clonal expansion.

The chain couples TRBV7-9 to TRBJ2-3, with 11 bases matching TRBD1. Sequencing used CD4+ or CD8+ T cells sorted from blood, obtained in a trial of the OX40 agonist ivuxolimab. This clonotype was sampled from an adult with an advanced solid tumor such as melanoma, head and neck, liver or kidney cancer. The CDR3 reads CASSFGDRGSTDTQYF. CDR3 bases: TGTGCCAGCAGCTTCGGGGACAGGGGGTCCACAGATACGCAGTATTTT.